The rows below give T cell receptor beta chains drawn from one sample of a study of blood T cell repertoires in COVID-19. The table came from immunoSEQ multiplex PCR; TCRdb's copy has only in-frame clones and leaves some out. The table has a few hundred thousand clones, around 84% seen once. Sequencing input: PBMCs or T cells enriched from blood (not recorded which). These receptors all stem from a man younger than 45 with acute COVID-19. The CDR3 runs from the conserved cysteine through the conserved F or W. Fields, in order: CDR3 protein, CDR3 DNA, V gene, D gene, J gene, clone size. D genes are given only for firm matches. Rows give clone size only sometimes, using once, few, many, or a class for an expanded clone.

CDR3: CASSSPWVAGRTDTQYF; DNA: TGTGCCAGCAGCTCCCCCTGGGTAGCGGGTCGGACAGATACGCAGTATTTT; V: TRBV11-3; D: TRBD2; J: TRBJ2-3; size: -
CDR3: CASSLSGGMIEAFF; DNA: TGTGCCAGCAGTTTATCAGGGGGCATGATTGAAGCTTTCTTT; V: TRBV27; D: TRBD1; J: TRBJ1-1; size: -
CDR3: CASRRDSTGNTIYF; DNA: TGTGCCAGTAGGAGGGACAGCACAGGAAACACCATATATTTT; V: TRBV19; D: TRBD1; J: TRBJ1-3; size: -
CDR3: CASSQDLETGGNEQFF; DNA: TGCGCCAGCAGCCAAGATCTGGAGACAGGGGGCAATGAGCAGTTCTTC; V: TRBV4-3; D: TRBD1; J: TRBJ2-1; size: few
CDR3: CASSQEGRPLHF; DNA: TGCGCCAGCAGCCAAGAAGGGAGACCCCTCCACTTT; V: TRBV4-1; D: -; J: TRBJ1-6; size: -
CDR3: CAWRLAGMNNEQFF; DNA: TGTGCCTGGAGACTAGCGGGGATGAACAATGAGCAGTTCTTC; V: TRBV30; D: TRBD2; J: TRBJ2-1; size: few
CDR3: CASSLYLGTGGALGGYTF; DNA: TGTGCCAGCAGCTTATATTTAGGGACAGGGGGCGCCTTAGGTGGCTACACCTTC; V: TRBV7-2; D: TRBD1; J: TRBJ1-2; size: once
CDR3: CASSQVVANEQFF; DNA: TGTGCCAGCAGCCAAGTGGTAGCGAATGAGCAGTTCTTC; V: TRBV14; D: -; J: TRBJ2-1; size: -
CDR3: CASRNSRVNYGYTF; DNA: TGTGCCAGCAGAAACTCCAGGGTTAACTATGGCTACACCTTC; V: TRBV7-9; D: -; J: TRBJ1-2; size: once
CDR3: CASSYSTGSQETQYF; DNA: TGTGCCAGCAGTTACTCGACAGGCTCTCAAGAGACCCAGTACTTC; V: TRBV6-2/TRBV6-3; D: -; J: TRBJ2-5; size: -
CDR3: CASSSQFNSPLHF; DNA: TGTGCCAGCAGTTCGCAGTTTAATTCACCCCTCCACTTT; V: TRBV27; D: -; J: TRBJ1-6; size: -
CDR3: CASSYDGGADTQYF; DNA: TGCGCCAGCAGCTACGACGGAGGGGCAGATACGCAGTATTTT; V: TRBV10-1; D: -; J: TRBJ2-3; size: once
CDR3: CASSPDIQETQYF; DNA: TGTGCCAGCTCACCGGACATCCAAGAGACCCAGTACTTC; V: TRBV18; D: -; J: TRBJ2-5; size: -
CDR3: CARAGSLSNQPQHF; DNA: TGTGCCAGAGCCGGGTCCTTGTCAAATCAGCCCCAGCATTTT; V: TRBV2; D: -; J: TRBJ1-5; size: -
CDR3: CASSLWDRASGGDTIYF; DNA: TGTGCCAGCAGCTTGTGGGACAGAGCCAGCGGAGGGGACACCATATATTTT; V: TRBV5-5; D: TRBD1; J: TRBJ1-3; size: -
CDR3: CASSGAGTGADTGELFF; DNA: TGTGCCAGCAGTGGAGCGGGGACAGGGGCGGACACCGGGGAGCTGTTTTTT; V: TRBV6-4; D: TRBD1; J: TRBJ2-2; size: -
CDR3: CASSIGTSFTQYF; DNA: TGTGCTAGTAGTATAGGGACTAGCTTTACGCAGTATTTT; V: TRBV12-5; D: TRBD2; J: TRBJ2-3; size: -
CDR3: CASSMGQDRRELFF; DNA: TGTGCCAGTAGTATGGGGCAAGACCGGAGGGAGCTGTTTTTT; V: TRBV19; D: -; J: TRBJ2-2; size: -
CDR3: CASSFYDRLNQPQHF; DNA: TGTGCCAGCAGCTTTTACGACCGACTGAATCAGCCCCAGCATTTT; V: TRBV7-2; D: -; J: TRBJ1-5; size: -
CDR3: CASSSWGGKAAEAFF; DNA: TGTGCCAGCAGCTCTTGGGGGGGGAAAGCGGCTGAAGCTTTCTTT; V: TRBV5-1; D: -; J: TRBJ1-1; size: once
CDR3: CATSRDTTGDQPQHF; DNA: TGTGCCACCAGCAGAGATACGACAGGGGATCAGCCCCAGCATTTT; V: TRBV15; D: TRBD1; J: TRBJ1-5; size: -
CDR3: CASGPAGTGRWNTIYF; DNA: TGTGCCAGCGGACCAGCCGGGACAGGCCGGTGGAACACCATATATTTT; V: TRBV27; D: TRBD1; J: TRBJ1-3; size: -
CDR3: CASSPDSKKLAGGVYNEQFF; DNA: TGTGCCAGCAGTCCAGACTCGAAAAAGCTAGCGGGAGGCGTTTACAATGAGCAGTTCTTC; V: TRBV6-6; D: TRBD2; J: TRBJ2-1; size: -
CDR3: CASPQGASEAFF; DNA: TGTGCCAGCCCACAGGGGGCGTCTGAAGCTTTCTTT; V: TRBV19; D: TRBD1; J: TRBJ1-1; size: -
CDR3: CASSPWSRGSNQPQHF; DNA: TGTGCCAGCAGCCCTTGGTCCAGAGGGAGCAATCAGCCCCAGCATTTT; V: TRBV27; D: -; J: TRBJ1-5; size: -